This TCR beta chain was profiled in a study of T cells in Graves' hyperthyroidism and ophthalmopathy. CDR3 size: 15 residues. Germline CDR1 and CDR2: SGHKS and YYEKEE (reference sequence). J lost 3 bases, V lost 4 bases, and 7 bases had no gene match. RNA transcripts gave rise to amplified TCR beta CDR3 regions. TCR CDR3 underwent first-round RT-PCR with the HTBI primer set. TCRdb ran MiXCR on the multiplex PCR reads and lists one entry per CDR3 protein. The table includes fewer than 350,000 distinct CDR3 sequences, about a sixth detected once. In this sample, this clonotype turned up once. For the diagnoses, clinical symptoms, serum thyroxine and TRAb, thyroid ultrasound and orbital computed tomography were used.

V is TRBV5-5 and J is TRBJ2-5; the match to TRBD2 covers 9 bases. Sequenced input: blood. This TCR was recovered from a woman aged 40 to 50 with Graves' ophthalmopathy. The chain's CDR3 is CASSRWSSGEETQYF. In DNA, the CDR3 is TGTGCCAGCAGCCGGTGGTCTAGCGGGGAAGAGACCCAGTACTTC.